Listed below are T cell receptor beta chains from one sample, sequenced in a study of CD8 T cells in acute hepatitis C reinfection. Here immunoSEQ multiplex PCR was the method, and the copy in TCRdb shows in-frame clones only, minus some. The sample holds 30,000 to 45,000 clones, 70% to 90% seen once. Sequenced material: naive CD8+ T cells from PBMCs. The receptor source for this set is a woman younger than 30 who spontaneously cleared hepatitis C infection. Both conserved end residues are part of each CDR3. D genes are given only for firm matches. Only part of the rows carry a size: once, few, many, or a class if the clone is expanded.

clone size: NA; V gene: TRBV13; J gene: TRBJ2-7; D gene: TRBD2; CDR3 DNA: TGTGCCAGCAGCTTAGCTAGCGGACTAGCGGGAGTATTCGAGCAGTACTTC; CDR3 protein: CASSLASGLAGVFEQYF
clone size: NA; V gene: TRBV6-1; J gene: TRBJ2-7; D gene: TRBD1; CDR3 DNA: TGTGCCAGCAGTGAAAAATGGGACAGTTCCTACGAGCAGTACTTC; CDR3 protein: CASSEKWDSSYEQYF
clone size: NA; V gene: TRBV13; J gene: TRBJ2-7; D gene: TRBD1; CDR3 DNA: TGTGCCAGCAGCTGGGGACAGGGGATCTCCGAGCAGTACTTC; CDR3 protein: CASSWGQGISEQYF
clone size: NA; V gene: TRBV7-9; J gene: TRBJ2-1; D gene: TRBD2; CDR3 DNA: TGTGCCAGCAGTAAAACTAGCGGGAGTGGGTATGAGCAGTTCTTC; CDR3 protein: CASSKTSGSGYEQFF
clone size: NA; V gene: TRBV7-9; J gene: TRBJ2-3; D gene: TRBD2; CDR3 DNA: TGTGCCAGCAGCTTAGGACTAGCGGGAGCAACAGATACGCAGTATTTT; CDR3 protein: CASSLGLAGATDTQYF
clone size: NA; V gene: TRBV4-1; J gene: TRBJ1-1; D gene: NA; CDR3 DNA: TGCGCCAGCAGCCAAGGGCCGGCAGCGAACACTGAAGCTTTCTTT; CDR3 protein: CASSQGPAANTEAFF
clone size: NA; V gene: TRBV7-3; J gene: TRBJ2-3; D gene: TRBD2; CDR3 DNA: TGTGCCAGCAGCTTAAAAGGGCTAGCGGGAGCGGGTGATACGCAGTATTTT; CDR3 protein: CASSLKGLAGAGDTQYF
clone size: NA; V gene: TRBV27; J gene: TRBJ2-2; D gene: NA; CDR3 DNA: TGTGCCAGCAGTTCGTCCGGGGAGCTGTTTTTT; CDR3 protein: CASSSSGELFF
clone size: once; V gene: TRBV19; J gene: TRBJ2-3; D gene: TRBD2; CDR3 DNA: TGTGCCAGTAGTATGGTAGCGGGTCTCACAGATACGCAGTATTTT; CDR3 protein: CASSMVAGLTDTQYF
clone size: NA; V gene: TRBV13; J gene: TRBJ1-2; D gene: NA; CDR3 DNA: TGTGCCACCTCGACAGAGAACTATGGCTACACCTTC; CDR3 protein: CATSTENYGYTF
clone size: few; V gene: TRBV10-3; J gene: TRBJ2-7; D gene: NA; CDR3 DNA: TGTGCCATCAAGCTGGGCGACTCCTACGAGCAGTACTTC; CDR3 protein: CAIKLGDSYEQYF
clone size: NA; V gene: TRBV2; J gene: TRBJ2-5; D gene: NA; CDR3 DNA: TGTGCCAGCTTACCGGTGGAGGTCACTGGGGCCCAGTACTTC; CDR3 protein: CASLPVEVTGAQYF
clone size: NA; V gene: TRBV21-1; J gene: TRBJ2-1; D gene: NA; CDR3 DNA: TGTGCCAGCAGCATCCCCAGACTAGAGGGGAATGAGCAGTTCTTC; CDR3 protein: CASSIPRLEGNEQFF
clone size: once; V gene: TRBV6-5; J gene: TRBJ2-5; D gene: NA; CDR3 DNA: TGTGCCAGCACAAATCGGGGAGATGGGACCCAGTACTTC; CDR3 protein: CASTNRGDGTQYF
clone size: NA; V gene: TRBV9; J gene: TRBJ1-1; D gene: NA; CDR3 DNA: TGTGCCAGCAGCCCGCGGACTGAGAACACTGAAGCTTTCTTT; CDR3 protein: CASSPRTENTEAFF
clone size: NA; V gene: TRBV18; J gene: TRBJ2-3; D gene: NA; CDR3 DNA: TGTGCCAGCACGTCAAGCGGAGACACAGATACGCAGTATTTT; CDR3 protein: CASTSSGDTDTQYF
clone size: NA; V gene: TRBV12-5; J gene: TRBJ2-3; D gene: NA; CDR3 DNA: TGTGCTAGTGGTTTGGGAACAGATCTAAGCACAGATACGCAGTATTTT; CDR3 protein: CASGLGTDLSTDTQYF
clone size: NA; V gene: TRBV6-5; J gene: TRBJ1-3; D gene: NA; CDR3 DNA: TGTGCCAGCAGCCTAGGGGGAGGAAACACCATATATTTT; CDR3 protein: CASSLGGGNTIYF
clone size: NA; V gene: TRBV7-3; J gene: TRBJ2-2; D gene: NA; CDR3 DNA: TGTGCCAGCAGCTTTGTGGCCGGGGAGCTGTTTTTT; CDR3 protein: CASSFVAGELFF
clone size: once; V gene: TRBV6-5; J gene: TRBJ2-5; D gene: NA; CDR3 DNA: TGTGCCAGTAATCCGGGGGAAGGGACCCAGTACTTC; CDR3 protein: CASNPGEGTQYF
clone size: NA; V gene: TRBV15; J gene: TRBJ2-1; D gene: TRBD1; CDR3 DNA: TGTGCCACCAGCAGACGCCGGCAACAGGGGGCGAATGAGCAGTTCTTC; CDR3 protein: CATSRRRQQGANEQFF
clone size: NA; V gene: TRBV10-3; J gene: TRBJ2-2; D gene: NA; CDR3 DNA: TGTGCCATCAGTGACAGGCCAACCGGGGAGCTGTTTTTT; CDR3 protein: CAISDRPTGELFF
clone size: NA; V gene: TRBV19; J gene: TRBJ1-5; D gene: TRBD1; CDR3 DNA: TGTGCCAGTAGTATTCGGCAGGGGGCTAGCAATCAGCCCCAGCATTTT; CDR3 protein: CASSIRQGASNQPQHF
clone size: few; V gene: TRBV2; J gene: TRBJ1-5; D gene: NA; CDR3 DNA: TGTGCCAGCAGTGAAGCTGTTTCCCCATGGCCCCAGCATTTT; CDR3 protein: CASSEAVSPWPQHF
clone size: NA; V gene: TRBV7-9; J gene: TRBJ2-7; D gene: NA; CDR3 DNA: TGTGCCAGCAGCCACCTCAGCGATTCATTCTACGAGCAGTACTTC; CDR3 protein: CASSHLSDSFYEQYF
clone size: NA; V gene: TRBV2; J gene: TRBJ1-1; D gene: NA; CDR3 DNA: TGTGCCAGCATCTATACAGGGATCAAAGCTTTCTTT; CDR3 protein: CASIYTGIKAFF
clone size: NA; V gene: TRBV29-1; J gene: TRBJ2-1; D gene: TRBD2; CDR3 DNA: TGCAGCGTAAGCGGGACCTCCTACAATGAGCAGTTCTTC; CDR3 protein: CSVSGTSYNEQFF
clone size: NA; V gene: TRBV7-9; J gene: TRBJ2-5; D gene: TRBD2; CDR3 DNA: TGTGCCAGCGGACCTAGCGGTACCCAAGAGACCCAGTACTTC; CDR3 protein: CASGPSGTQETQYF
clone size: NA; V gene: TRBV2; J gene: TRBJ2-3; D gene: NA; CDR3 DNA: TGTGCCAGCTGGGAAGCACTCACAGATACGCAGTATTTT; CDR3 protein: CASWEALTDTQYF
clone size: NA; V gene: TRBV7-8; J gene: TRBJ2-5; D gene: NA; CDR3 DNA: TGTGCCAGCTTAGCGGACGTTCAAGAGACCCAGTACTTC; CDR3 protein: CASLADVQETQYF
clone size: NA; V gene: TRBV27; J gene: TRBJ2-1; D gene: TRBD2; CDR3 DNA: TGTGCCAGCAGTCCTACCCGGACTAGCGGCTCCTACAATGAGCAGTTCTTC; CDR3 protein: CASSPTRTSGSYNEQFF